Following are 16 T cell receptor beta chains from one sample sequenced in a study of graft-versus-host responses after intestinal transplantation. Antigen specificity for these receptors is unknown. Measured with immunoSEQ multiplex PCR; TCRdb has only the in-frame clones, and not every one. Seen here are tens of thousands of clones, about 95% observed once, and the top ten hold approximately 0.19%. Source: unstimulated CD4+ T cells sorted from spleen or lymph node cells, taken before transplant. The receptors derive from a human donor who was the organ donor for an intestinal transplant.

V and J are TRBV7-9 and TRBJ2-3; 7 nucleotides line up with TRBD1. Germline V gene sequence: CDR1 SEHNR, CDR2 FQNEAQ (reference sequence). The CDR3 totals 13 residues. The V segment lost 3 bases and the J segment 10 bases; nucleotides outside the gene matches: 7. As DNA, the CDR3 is TGTGCCAGCAGCTTTGAAACAGGGGTGGCGCAGTATTTT. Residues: CASSFETGVAQYF.

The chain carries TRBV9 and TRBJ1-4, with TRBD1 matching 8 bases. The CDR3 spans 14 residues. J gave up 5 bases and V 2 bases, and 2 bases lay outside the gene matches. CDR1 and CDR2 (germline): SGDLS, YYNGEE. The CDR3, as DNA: TGTGCCAGCAGCGTTACAGGGGGGAATGAAAAACTGTTTTTT. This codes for CASSVTGGNEKLFF.

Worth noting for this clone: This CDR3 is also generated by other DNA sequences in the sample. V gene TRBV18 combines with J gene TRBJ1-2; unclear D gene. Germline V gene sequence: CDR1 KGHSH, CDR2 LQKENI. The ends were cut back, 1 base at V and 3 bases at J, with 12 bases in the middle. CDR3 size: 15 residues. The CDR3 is CASSPLTGSDYGYTF. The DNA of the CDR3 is TGTGCCAGCTCACCACTCACGGGGAGCGACTATGGCTACACCTTC.

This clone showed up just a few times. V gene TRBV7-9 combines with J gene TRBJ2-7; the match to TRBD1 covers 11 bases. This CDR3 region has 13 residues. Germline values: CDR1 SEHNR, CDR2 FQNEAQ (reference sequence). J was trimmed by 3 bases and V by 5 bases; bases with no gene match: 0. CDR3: CASSGTGGYEQYF. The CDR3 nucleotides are TGTGCCAGCAGCGGGACAGGGGGCTACGAGCAGTACTTC.

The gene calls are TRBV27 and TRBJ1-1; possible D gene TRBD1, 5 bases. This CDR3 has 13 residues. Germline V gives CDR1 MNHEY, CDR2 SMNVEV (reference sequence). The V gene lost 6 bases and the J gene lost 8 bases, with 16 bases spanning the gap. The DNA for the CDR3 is TGTGCCAGCAGGGTTTCCACAGGTGGAGAAGCTTTCTTT. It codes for CASRVSTGGEAFF.

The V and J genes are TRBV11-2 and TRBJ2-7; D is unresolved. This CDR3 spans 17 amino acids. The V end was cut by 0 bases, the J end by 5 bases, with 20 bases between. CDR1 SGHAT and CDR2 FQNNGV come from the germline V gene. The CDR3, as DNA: TGTGCCAGCAGCTTAGACCGTCTCATCCTAGTTCCCCACGAGCAGTACTTC. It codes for CASSLDRLILVPHEQYF.

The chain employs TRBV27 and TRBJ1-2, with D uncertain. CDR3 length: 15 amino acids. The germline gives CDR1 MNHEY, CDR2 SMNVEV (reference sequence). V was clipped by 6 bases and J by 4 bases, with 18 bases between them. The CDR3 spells CASRFSNTPTYGYTF. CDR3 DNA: TGTGCCAGCAGGTTCTCAAATACCCCGACCTATGGCTACACCTTC.

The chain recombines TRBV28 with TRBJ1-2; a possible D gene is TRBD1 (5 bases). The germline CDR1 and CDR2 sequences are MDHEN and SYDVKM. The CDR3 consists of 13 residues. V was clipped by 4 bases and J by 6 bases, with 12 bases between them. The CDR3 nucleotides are TGTGCCAGCAGTTCGCAGGGAAGGGATGGCTACACCTTC. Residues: CASSSQGRDGYTF.

The CDR3 spells CASSPSGTVLSGNTIYF. For the CDR3, the DNA is TGTGCCAGCAGTCCTTCCGGGACGGTGCTATCCGGGAACACCATATATTTT. The chain carries TRBV28 and TRBJ1-3; possibly TRBD1 for D (5 bases). This CDR3 is 17 amino acids long. Trimming shortened V by 5 bases and J by 7 bases, and 24 bases separated the two germline ends. The germline V gene has CDR1 MDHEN and CDR2 SYDVKM.

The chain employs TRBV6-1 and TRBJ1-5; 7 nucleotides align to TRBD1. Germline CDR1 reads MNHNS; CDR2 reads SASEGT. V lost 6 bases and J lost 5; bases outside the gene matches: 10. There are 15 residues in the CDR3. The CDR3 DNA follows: TGTGCCAGCAGGGCTGGGACAGCAGGTTATCAGCCCCAGCATTTT. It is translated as CASRAGTAGYQPQHF.

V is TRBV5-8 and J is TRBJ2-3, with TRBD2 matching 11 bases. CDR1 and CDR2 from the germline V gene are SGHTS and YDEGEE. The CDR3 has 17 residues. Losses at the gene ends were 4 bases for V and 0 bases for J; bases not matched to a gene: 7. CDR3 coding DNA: TGTGCCAGCAGCGGGCTAGCGGGGGGCCATAGCACAGATACGCAGTATTTT. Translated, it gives CASSGLAGGHSTDTQYF.

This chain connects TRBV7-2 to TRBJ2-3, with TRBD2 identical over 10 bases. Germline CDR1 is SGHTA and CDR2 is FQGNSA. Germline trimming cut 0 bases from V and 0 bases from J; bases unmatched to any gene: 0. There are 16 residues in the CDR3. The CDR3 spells CASSLASGGSTDTQYF. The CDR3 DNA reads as TGTGCCAGCAGCTTAGCTAGCGGGGGGAGCACAGATACGCAGTATTTT.

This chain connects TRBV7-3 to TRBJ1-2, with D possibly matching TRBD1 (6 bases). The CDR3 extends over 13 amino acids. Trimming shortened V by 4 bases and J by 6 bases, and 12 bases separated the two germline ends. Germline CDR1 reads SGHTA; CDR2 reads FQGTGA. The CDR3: CASSSTPGDGYTF. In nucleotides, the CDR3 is TGTGCCAGCAGCTCGACCCCAGGGGATGGCTACACCTTC.

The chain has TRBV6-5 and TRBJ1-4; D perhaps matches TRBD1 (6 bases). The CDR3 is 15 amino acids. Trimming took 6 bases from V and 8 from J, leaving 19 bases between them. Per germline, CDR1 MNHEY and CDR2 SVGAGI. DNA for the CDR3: TGTGCCAGCAGCCCTTCTTGGACAGCCCAGGAAAAACTGTTTTTT. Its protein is CASSPSWTAQEKLFF.

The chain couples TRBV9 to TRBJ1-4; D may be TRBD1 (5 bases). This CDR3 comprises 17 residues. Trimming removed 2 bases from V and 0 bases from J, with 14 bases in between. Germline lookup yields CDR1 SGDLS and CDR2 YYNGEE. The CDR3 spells CASSVWDVGATNEKLFF. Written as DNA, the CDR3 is TGTGCCAGCAGCGTCTGGGACGTCGGGGCAACTAATGAAAAACTGTTTTTT.

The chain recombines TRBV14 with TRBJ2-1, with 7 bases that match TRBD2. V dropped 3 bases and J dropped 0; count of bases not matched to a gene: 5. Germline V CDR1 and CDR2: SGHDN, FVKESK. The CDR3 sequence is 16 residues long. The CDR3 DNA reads TGTGCCAGCAGCCACCAGCGGGGTTTCTCCTACAATGAGCAGTTCTTC. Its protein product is CASSHQRGFSYNEQFF.